This entry is about one T cell receptor (beta chain). Its antigen is still unknown. Per-nucleotide qualities are absent, and no much larger clonotype sits a single base away. The germline V gene (reference sequence) gives CDR1 as LNHDA and CDR2 as SQIVND. There are 14 amino acids in the CDR3, from cysteine to phenylalanine inclusive. Only CDR3 DNA is held: 42 bases, read in frame from base 1. V drops 4 bases and J drops 4 bases, leaving 13 bases in between. TCRbeta CDR3 regions were amplified from genomic DNA by means of the immunoSEQ Assay, a bias-controlled multiplex PCR. The published analysis was carried out like this. Within the assay, amplification of reference gene primers was used to estimate how many nucleated cells each sample contained. To quantify the absolute abundance of each unique TCRbeta CDR3 rearrangement, sequence reads were collapsed and filtered. Productive Simpson clonality was computed per sample as the square root of Simpson's diversity index over productive rearrangements. TCRdb's version of the immuneACCESS table is confined to in-frame rearrangements and falls short of the full clone set. An unresolved V gene accounts for under half of the shortfall where checked; the remainder is of unknown origin. V and J calls plus clone size are reproduced from that table; the DNA served to infer D and trimming. The sample records about 170,000 clones, about 83% of which are singletons. Roughly 19% of the sample belongs to the ten largest clones.

These data are taken from a study of blood T cell repertoires in COVID-19 (TCRdb year 2020). With respect to the entire study: The collaborator samples originated in the United States, Italy and Spain and spanned the acute and convalescent phases of COVID-19. The prospective study material was composed of cDNA or gDNA derived from T cells, B-cell-depleted T cells, or PBMCs. The dataset comprised deeply sampled blood TCRbeta repertoires from subjects exposed to, actively infected with, or recovered from COVID-19. The repertoires were released in a freely available public database meant as a resource for research on the immune response to SARS-CoV-2. The samples were drawn from the first 160 participants of the ongoing ImmuneRACE study and from some 1,300 subjects provided by 6 global collaborators. The sample metadata nearly always contained a de-identified subject ID, COVID-19 status, age in years and sex. Where available, HLA class I and class II types were obtained from metadata supplied by the sample provider rather than from assay-based typing. What the work shows at the level of the full study, not this receptor alone: The amount of clinical and demographic metadata varied by source and participant and was provided uncurated.

Another Seattle source contributed samples from volunteer blood donors who had recovered from COVID-19. The collaborating institutions used their own protocols to collect whole blood in K2EDTA tubes. For TCRbeta analysis, collaborators shipped samples as frozen whole blood, isolated PBMCs, or DNA extracted from either of those sample types. The chain links TRBV19 with TRBJ1-1; TRBD1 might be the D gene, on 5 matching bases. The sequenced sample consisted of peripheral blood. The receptor's source is a woman between 70 and 85 years old who had recovered from COVID-19. In nucleotides, the sequence is TGTGCCAGTAGTACGCAGGGCCCCAGCACTGAAGCTTTCTTT. Its protein reads: CASSTQGPSTEAFF.